Listed below are T cell receptor beta chains from one sample, sequenced in a study of T cell repertoires in cytomegalovirus infection. No antigen is known for these receptors. TCRdb reanalysed the reads using MiXCR and keeps one entry per CDR3 protein. Of about 130,000 distinct CDR3 sequences detected, 25% to 35% appear once; the ten largest clones hold around half. The sample in question was CD8+ T cells from cultured PBMCs, obtained from culture after CMV antigen stimulation. These receptors originate from a human donor in good health (CMV status not recorded). Some clones in this sample may be carry-over from other donors' samples. CDR3s include the opening cysteine and the closing phenylalanine or tryptophan. D genes are given only for firm matches. Rows give clone size only sometimes, using once, few, many, or a class for an expanded clone.

V gene	J gene	clone size	D gene	CDR3 protein	CDR3 DNA
TRBV28	TRBJ2-2	few	TRBD2	CASSHRTSGSHGELFF	TGTGCCAGCAGTCATAGGACTAGCGGGAGCCACGGGGAGCTGTTTTTT
TRBV7-8	TRBJ1-4	many	.	CASSFEVGLFF	TGTGCCAGCAGCTTCGAAGTGGGACTGTTTTTT
TRBV6-5	TRBJ1-5	.	.	CASRRRALGGSNQPQHF	TGTGCCAGCAGAAGGCGCGCCCTAGGGGGTAGCAATCAGCCCCAGCATTTT
TRBV7-9	TRBJ1-5	.	.	CASSETSGQPQHF	TGTGCCAGCAGCGAAACTAGCGGTCAGCCCCAGCATTTT
TRBV19	TRBJ1-1	few	TRBD1	CASSMGTVNTEAFF	TGTGCCAGTAGTATGGGGACAGTGAACACTGAAGCTTTCTTT
TRBV27	TRBJ2-1	.	TRBD2	CASSTSGGINEQFF	TGTGCCAGCAGTACTAGCGGGGGGATCAATGAGCAGTTCTTC
TRBV6-5	TRBJ2-6	.	.	CASIGRISGANVLTF	TGTGCCAGCATAGGACGGATCTCTGGGGCCAACGTCCTGACTTTC
TRBV12-3/TRBV12-4	TRBJ2-5	.	TRBD2	CASSFSGGGALETQYF	TGTGCCAGCAGTTTCTCCGGCGGGGGGGCCCTCGAGACCCAGTACTTC
TRBV20-1	TRBJ1-1	few	.	CSARDLGNTEAFF	TGCAGTGCTAGAGATCTGGGGAACACTGAAGCTTTCTTT
TRBV7-6	TRBJ2-7	.	TRBD1	CASSPDEQGALEQYF	TGTGCCAGCAGCCCGGATGAACAGGGGGCTCTCGAGCAGTACTTC
TRBV30	TRBJ1-1	.	.	CAFAPVLNTEAFF	TGTGCCTTCGCCCCGGTACTCAACACTGAAGCTTTCTTT